These T cell receptor beta chains were read from a single sample in a study of cytomegalovirus exposure and HLA in healthy donors. Profiling relied on immunoSEQ multiplex PCR, and the TCRdb table lists in-frame clones only, not all of them. The sample holds 130,000 or so clones; roughly 80% are singletons and the top ten take more than 2.5%. The source material was PBMCs. These receptors came from a man aged 35 to 55 in good health and CMV-seronegative. Both conserved end residues are part of each CDR3. Fields, in order: J gene, clone size, D gene, V gene, CDR3 protein, CDR3 DNA. D genes are given only for firm matches. Clone sizes are given selectively: once, few, many, or a class where the clone is expanded.

TRBJ2-6	few	NA	TRBV5-1	CASSLGRGDLSGANVLTF	TGCGCCAGCAGCTTGGGACGCGGGGACCTCTCTGGGGCCAACGTCCTGACTTTC
TRBJ2-3	NA	NA	TRBV6-6	CASSFRQRGTDTQYF	TGTGCCAGCAGTTTTCGACAGCGGGGCACAGATACGCAGTATTTT
TRBJ2-2	NA	NA	TRBV6-5	CASSLERTRTGELFF	TGTGCCAGCAGTCTCGAACGTACACGCACCGGGGAGCTGTTTTTT
TRBJ2-7	NA	NA	TRBV6-1	CVSSDGGSWEYF	TGTGTCAGCAGTGATGGGGGCAGTTGGGAGTACTTC
TRBJ2-7	NA	NA	TRBV29-1	CSVLQERGEQYF	TGCAGCGTCCTACAGGAACGTGGCGAGCAGTACTTC
TRBJ1-2	once	NA	TRBV28	CASSGLGVGYGYTF	TGTGCCAGCAGTGGACTAGGGGTTGGCTATGGCTACACCTTC
TRBJ2-2	NA	TRBD2	TRBV7-3	CASSPGPAGAGELFF	TGTGCCAGCAGCCCCGGCCCAGCGGGGGCCGGGGAGCTGTTTTTT
TRBJ1-1	few	NA	TRBV27	CASGLTNTEAFF	TGTGCCAGTGGACTGACGAACACTGAAGCTTTCTTT
TRBJ2-5	few	NA	TRBV4-1	CASSQVRGGTQYF	TGCGCCAGCAGCCAAGTAAGGGGAGGGACCCAGTACTTC
TRBJ2-5	NA	NA	TRBV11-1	CASSLLGVTIQETQYF	TGTGCCAGCAGCCTTCTGGGCGTGACAATCCAAGAGACCCAGTACTTC
TRBJ2-7	NA	TRBD1	TRBV7-3	CASSPSGTGREQYF	TGTGCCAGCAGCCCATCCGGGACAGGGCGCGAGCAGTACTTC
TRBJ1-5	NA	TRBD1	TRBV15	CATSRGPGQGVNSNQPQHF	TGTGCCACCAGCAGAGGACCGGGACAGGGAGTCAATAGCAATCAGCCCCAGCATTTT
TRBJ2-1	NA	NA	TRBV7-9	CSSSWGRVQQFF	TGTTCCAGCAGCTGGGGCAGGGTTCAGCAGTTCTTC
TRBJ2-3	few	TRBD2	TRBV10-3	CAISGLLAGGTSTDTQYF	TGTGCCATCAGTGGTTTACTAGCGGGGGGCACTAGCACAGATACGCAGTATTTT
TRBJ1-2	NA	NA	TRBV6-6	CASSYKGDYGYTF	TGTGCCAGCAGTTACAAGGGGGACTATGGCTACACCTTC
TRBJ2-1	NA	TRBD2	TRBV12-5	CASGLVLAGGSYNEQFF	TGTGCTAGTGGTTTGGTACTAGCGGGGGGTTCCTACAATGAGCAGTTCTTC
TRBJ2-7	NA	TRBD2	TRBV18	CASSKLAVGSEQYF	TGTGCCAGCTCAAAACTAGCGGTCGGGAGCGAGCAGTACTTC
TRBJ2-2	NA	NA	TRBV27	CASSLSWGTGGLFF	TGTGCCAGCAGTTTATCGTGGGGCACCGGGGGGCTGTTTTTT
TRBJ1-5	NA	TRBD1	TRBV18	CASSRWGQAVEQPQHF	TGTGCCAGCTCACGATGGGGACAGGCGGTCGAGCAGCCCCAGCATTTT
TRBJ2-5	NA	TRBD2	TRBV10-3	CAIRPTSGGETQYF	TGTGCCATCAGGCCGACTAGCGGGGGAGAGACCCAGTACTTC
TRBJ1-1	few	TRBD1	TRBV4-1	CASSQDLAGGCDAFF	TGCGCCAGCAGCCAAGATTTGGCAGGGGGATGTGATGCTTTCTTT
TRBJ2-7	NA	NA	TRBV28	CASSTTASYEQYF	TGTGCCAGCAGTACAACAGCCTCCTACGAGCAGTACTTC
TRBJ2-7	NA	TRBD1	TRBV5-1	CASSPLQGNGEQYF	TGCGCCAGCAGCCCTCTACAGGGGAACGGCGAGCAGTACTTC
TRBJ1-2	NA	TRBD1	TRBV27	CASSEQGAEGYTF	TGTGCCAGCAGCGAACAGGGGGCTGAGGGCTACACCTTC
TRBJ1-2	few	NA	TRBV7-9	CASSSIEGYGYTF	TGTGCCAGCAGCAGCATAGAGGGCTATGGCTACACCTTC
TRBJ2-1	NA	TRBD2	TRBV5-1	CASTHGLAADNEQFF	TGCGCCAGCACCCACGGACTAGCGGCTGACAATGAGCAGTTCTTC
TRBJ1-2	NA	TRBD1	TRBV5-1	CASRRPTGESDGYTF	TGCGCCAGCAGGCGCCCAACAGGGGAATCGGATGGCTACACCTTC
TRBJ2-2	NA	TRBD1	TRBV11-3	CASSFDRDTGELFF	TGTGCCAGCAGCTTTGACAGGGACACCGGGGAGCTGTTTTTT
TRBJ1-6	many	TRBD1	TRBV6-1	CASRGRGDSPLHF	TGTGCCAGCAGGGGCAGGGGGGATTCACCCCTCCACTTT
TRBJ2-1	NA	TRBD2	TRBV9	CASSAQRGSHNEQFF	TGTGCCAGCAGCGCGCAGCGGGGAAGCCACAATGAGCAGTTCTTC
TRBJ2-5	NA	NA	TRBV12-5	CASGLEVGRVLGGETQYF	TGTGCTAGTGGTTTGGAAGTCGGCCGAGTTTTGGGGGGAGAGACCCAGTACTTC
TRBJ2-7	NA	NA	TRBV15	CATSRGGAGEGEQYF	TGTGCCACCAGCAGAGGAGGAGCAGGGGAGGGCGAGCAGTACTTC
TRBJ1-6	once	NA	TRBV4-2	CASSQDAGGDLYNSPLHF	TGTGCCAGCAGCCAAGACGCGGGCGGGGACCTATATAATTCACCCCTCCACTTT
TRBJ2-4	NA	TRBD1	TRBV7-2	CASSRGQARWYF	TGTGCCAGCAGCCGGGGACAGGCCCGCTGGTACTTC
TRBJ2-7	NA	NA	TRBV7-3	CASSPRQEISYEQYF	TGTGCCAGCAGCCCCCGACAGGAGATCTCCTACGAGCAGTACTTC
TRBJ1-1	NA	NA	TRBV6-5	CASSPAGQNTEAFF	TGTGCCAGCAGCCCCGCAGGCCAAAACACTGAAGCTTTCTTT
TRBJ2-7	NA	NA	TRBV28	CASSLVTEQYF	TGTGCCAGCAGTTTGGTCACCGAGCAGTACTTC
TRBJ1-1	NA	TRBD1	TRBV5-4	CASSLGQGEWTTEAFF	TGTGCCAGCAGCTTGGGACAGGGGGAATGGACCACTGAAGCTTTCTTT
TRBJ1-2	few	NA	TRBV6-5	CASSLISTDGYTF	TGTGCCAGCAGTTTGATCTCGACAGATGGCTACACCTTC
TRBJ1-4	few	NA	TRBV4-3	CASSQDSGHDEKLFF	TGCGCCAGCAGCCAAGATTCAGGGCATGATGAAAAACTGTTTTTT
TRBJ1-2	NA	TRBD1	TRBV28	CASSPLGAGGYGYTF	TGTGCCAGCAGTCCTCTCGGGGCAGGGGGCTATGGCTACACCTTC
TRBJ2-1	NA	NA	TRBV5-1	CASSLQGSYNEQFF	TGCGCCAGCAGCTTGCAGGGGTCCTACAATGAGCAGTTCTTC
TRBJ2-1	NA	TRBD2	TRBV12-5	CASGDTSDLQFF	TGTGCTAGTGGGGATACTAGCGACTTACAGTTCTTC
TRBJ2-7	NA	TRBD2	TRBV5-6	CASSPVGGYYEQYF	TGTGCCAGCAGCCCTGTCGGGGGGTACTACGAGCAGTACTTC
TRBJ1-1	NA	NA	TRBV19	CASSLLPWGVAGNTEAFF	TGTGCCAGTAGTCTACTGCCGTGGGGGGTTGCCGGGAACACTGAAGCTTTCTTT
TRBJ1-6	NA	NA	TRBV19	CASSIRDWDSPLHF	TGTGCCAGTAGTATAAGGGACTGGGATTCACCCCTCCACTTT
TRBJ2-7	NA	TRBD2	TRBV6-5	CASSYTSGVYEQYF	TGTGCCAGCAGTTACACTAGCGGGGTATACGAGCAGTACTTC
TRBJ1-2	NA	NA	TRBV30	CAWTPYSGGEPNYGYTF	TGTGCCTGGACCCCTTATTCGGGGGGGGAACCTAACTATGGCTACACCTTC
TRBJ1-1	NA	NA	TRBV2	CANTMNTEAFF	TGTGCCAACACGATGAACACTGAAGCTTTCTTT
TRBJ2-7	NA	TRBD2	TRBV2	CASGASGAYEQYF	TGTGCCAGCGGGGCTAGCGGGGCCTACGAGCAGTACTTC
TRBJ2-4	NA	TRBD1	TRBV4-3	CASSQDWGQQKNIQYF	TGCGCCAGCAGCCAAGATTGGGGACAGCAAAAAAACATTCAGTACTTC
TRBJ2-2	NA	TRBD2	TRBV2	CASSDGQRGSTGELFF	TGTGCCAGCAGTGATGGTCAGCGGGGTAGCACCGGGGAGCTGTTTTTT
TRBJ2-5	NA	TRBD2	TRBV7-3	CASSPTSGGITQYF	TGTGCCAGCAGCCCCACTAGCGGGGGAATTACCCAGTACTTC
TRBJ2-7	NA	TRBD1	TRBV5-1	CASSAGRLDRTGSYEQYF	TGCGCCAGCAGCGCTGGAAGGTTGGACAGGACAGGCTCCTACGAGCAGTACTTC
TRBJ1-2	NA	NA	TRBV5-4	CASRRIRDTSPDGYTF	TGTGCCAGCAGACGTATCCGCGACACAAGTCCGGATGGCTACACCTTC
TRBJ2-7	few	TRBD1	TRBV6-5	CASSLADRPYEQYF	TGTGCCAGCAGTCTGGCGGACAGGCCCTACGAGCAGTACTTC
TRBJ2-7	NA	NA	TRBV2	CASSEENRVVDNEQYF	TGTGCCAGCAGTGAAGAGAACAGGGTCGTTGACAACGAGCAGTACTTC